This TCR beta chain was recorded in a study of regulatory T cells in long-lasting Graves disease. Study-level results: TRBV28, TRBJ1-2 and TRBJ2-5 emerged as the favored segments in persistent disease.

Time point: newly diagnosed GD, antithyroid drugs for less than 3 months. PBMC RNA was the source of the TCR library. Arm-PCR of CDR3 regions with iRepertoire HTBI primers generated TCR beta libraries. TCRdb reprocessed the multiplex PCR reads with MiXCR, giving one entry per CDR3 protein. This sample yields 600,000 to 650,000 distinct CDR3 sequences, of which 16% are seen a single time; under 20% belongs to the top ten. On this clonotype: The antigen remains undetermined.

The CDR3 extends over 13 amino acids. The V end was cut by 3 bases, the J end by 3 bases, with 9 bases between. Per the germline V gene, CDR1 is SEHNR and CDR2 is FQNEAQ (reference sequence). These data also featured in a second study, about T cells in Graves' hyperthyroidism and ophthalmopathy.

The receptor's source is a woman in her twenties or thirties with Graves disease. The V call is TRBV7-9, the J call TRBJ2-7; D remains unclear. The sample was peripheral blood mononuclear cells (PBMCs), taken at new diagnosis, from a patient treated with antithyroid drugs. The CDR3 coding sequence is TGTGCCAGCAGCTTCCCTCTCTTCTACGAGCAGTACTTC. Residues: CASSFPLFYEQYF.